One and the same sample provided the 24 T cell receptor beta chains below, sequenced in a study of response to subunit inactivated influenza vaccine. TCRdb independently ran MiXCR on the RT-PCR reads; one entry per CDR3 protein. The data contain 450,000 to 600,000 distinct CDR3 sequences, 16% of them singletons. The specimen comprised CD4+ T cells sorted from PBMCs, sampled less than 30 months after vaccination. The origin of the receptors is a man between 45 and 75 years old who received an inactivated influenza vaccine.

The chain recombines TRBV4-3 with TRBJ2-3; 7 nucleotides agree with TRBD2. J was trimmed by 0 bases and V by 0 bases; bases with no gene match: 9. This CDR3 contains 18 residues. The germline gives CDR1 LGHNA, CDR2 YSLEER. CDR3 in DNA: TGCGCCAGCAGCCAAGATTCGGGAGGCTACCGTAGCACAGATACGCAGTATTTT. Protein product: CASSQDSGGYRSTDTQYF.

V is TRBV18 and J is TRBJ2-4, with D tentatively TRBD1 (6 bases). This CDR3 region has 16 residues. Per the germline V gene, CDR1 is KGHSH and CDR2 is LQKENI. With 1 base removed from V and 5 bases from J, the gap between germline ends came to 15 bases. The CDR3 is CASSPLLGASENIQYF. CDR3 DNA: TGTGCCAGCTCACCACTTCTGGGGGCGAGCGAAAACATTCAGTACTTC.

This clonotype was seen only a few times. V gene TRBV20-1 combines with J gene TRBJ2-7; D perhaps matches TRBD2 (6 bases). Germline values: CDR1 DFQATT, CDR2 SNEGSKA (reference sequence). This CDR3 spans 14 amino acids. V was trimmed by 3 bases and J by 7 bases, leaving 19 bases between them. The CDR3, as DNA: TGCAGTGCTAGGCCAACAGGAGGGTTCCGGGAGCAGTACTTC. This translates into CSARPTGGFREQYF.

In its sample, this clonotype was seen a few times. V is TRBV5-5 and J is TRBJ1-4, with D unclear. Trimming stripped 0 bases from V and 8 bases from J, with 14 bases between. The germline gives CDR1 SGHKS, CDR2 YYEKEE (reference sequence). The CDR3 runs to 15 residues. Here the CDR3 reads CASSLVPEYEEKLFF. CDR3 nucleotides: TGTGCCAGCAGCTTGGTACCGGAGTATGAGGAAAAACTGTTTTTT.

This clonotype was counted only a few times. The V call is TRBV7-2, the J call TRBJ2-1, with a weak D call TRBD1 (6 bases). Germline values: CDR1 SGHTA, CDR2 FQGNSA. The CDR3 length is 14 residues. V lost 5 bases to trimming and J lost 10 bases, with 18 bases between them. In DNA, the CDR3 is TGTGCCAGCAGCGTTAGCAACAGGGCCCCCGAGCAGTTCTTC. This sequence encodes CASSVSNRAPEQFF.

The chain links TRBV15 to TRBJ2-6; no clear D gene. CDR3 size: 18 residues. V lost 3 bases and J lost 0, with 15 bases in between. CDR1 and CDR2 (germline): LNHNV, YYDKDF (reference sequence). This CDR3 reads CATSRNPGLYSGANVLTF. DNA for the CDR3: TGTGCCACCAGCAGGAACCCGGGTCTTTACTCTGGGGCCAACGTCCTGACTTTC.

Only a few counts were recorded for this clonotype. The CDR3 is CSVTPGQTISSSYNEQFF. In DNA, the CDR3 is TGCAGCGTTACTCCGGGACAGACTATTTCGAGCTCCTACAATGAGCAGTTCTTC. V gene TRBV29-1 combines with J gene TRBJ2-1; 7 nucleotides agree with TRBD1. The CDR3 loop spans 18 amino acids. J was trimmed by 0 bases and V by 5 bases; bases with no gene match: 16. Germline V lookup: CDR1 SQVTM, CDR2 ANQGSEA.

This clonotype showed up just a few times. The chain recombines TRBV20-1 with TRBJ1-2; 7 bases agree with TRBD1. This CDR3 is 13 amino acids long. Losses at the gene ends were 0 bases for V and 8 bases for J; bases not matched to a gene: 6. The germline gives CDR1 DFQATT, CDR2 SNEGSKA (reference sequence). CDR3 sequence: CSARERQGEGYTF. DNA for the CDR3: TGCAGTGCTAGAGAGAGACAGGGAGAGGGCTACACCTTC.

Ten or more counts support this clonotype. The chain is built from TRBV5-1 and TRBJ2-1; the match to TRBD2 covers 7 bases. J was trimmed by 0 bases and V by 0 bases; bases with no gene match: 3. Germline CDR1 is SGHRS and CDR2 is YFSETQ. This CDR3 has 16 amino acids. The CDR3 DNA is TGCGCCAGCAGCTTGGCCGGCGGGGGCTCCTACAATGAGCAGTTCTTC. Residues: CASSLAGGGSYNEQFF.

This clonotype was observed a few times. The chain uses TRBV20-1 and TRBJ2-7; 9 bases line up with TRBD1. Germline CDR1 DFQATT, CDR2 SNEGSKA (reference sequence). With 6 bases clipped from V and 3 bases from J, the junction kept 12 bases outside the gene matches. The CDR3 contains 15 residues. The CDR3 loop reads CSANYRDREFYEQYF. The CDR3 DNA reads as TGCAGTGCGAACTACCGGGACAGGGAGTTCTACGAGCAGTACTTC.

The CDR3 loop is CSARGGDRNTQYF. The CDR3 DNA follows: TGCAGTGCTAGAGGAGGGGACAGGAATACGCAGTATTTT. The chain uses TRBV20-1 and TRBJ2-3; 8 nucleotides align to TRBD1. The CDR3 has 13 residues. Germline V gene data show CDR1 as DFQATT and CDR2 as SNEGSKA (reference sequence). The trim removed 1 base at V and 7 bases at J, leaving 4 bases unmatched.

The V and J genes are TRBV7-2 and TRBJ1-1, with no clear D. Trimming left V 5 bases short and J 3 bases short, with 10 bases between. In germline, CDR1 is SGHTA, CDR2 FQGNSA. This CDR3 comprises 13 residues. This CDR3 reads CASSTTLYTEAFF. DNA of the CDR3: TGTGCCAGCAGCACGACTCTTTACACTGAAGCTTTCTTT.

The chain has TRBV20-1 and TRBJ1-5; 11 bases fit TRBD1. CDR1 and CDR2 (germline): DFQATT, SNEGSKA (reference sequence). Trimming at V came to 3 bases and at J to 0 bases, leaving 10 bases not matched to a gene. The CDR3 covers 18 residues. CDR3 in DNA: TGCAGTGCTAGCAACCGGGACAGGGGGAGAGGTAGCAATCAGCCCCAGCATTTT. This sequence encodes CSASNRDRGRGSNQPQHF.

This chain joins TRBV18 and TRBJ2-5; tentatively, D is TRBD1 (6 bases). V was shortened by 2 bases and J by 2 bases, with 9 bases between the two germline ends. This CDR3 spans 14 amino acids. In germline, CDR1 is KGHSH, CDR2 LQKENI. The CDR3 region is CASSPGGKQETQYF. The CDR3 DNA reads as TGTGCCAGCTCACCAGGGGGCAAACAAGAGACCCAGTACTTC.

The table lists this clonotype with a count of one. V is TRBV2 and J is TRBJ2-1, with TRBD1 identical over 9 bases. V lost 5 bases, J lost 5 bases, and 16 bases stayed unmatched. Germline CDR1 and CDR2: SNHLY and FYNNEI. The length of the CDR3 is 18 residues. This CDR3 reads CASSRDRVTGLGNNEQFF. In DNA, the CDR3 is TGTGCCAGCAGTAGGGACAGGGTGACGGGTTTGGGGAACAATGAGCAGTTCTTC.

This clonotype was observed a handful of times. This rearrangement joins TRBV7-2 to TRBJ1-1; TRBD1 agrees at 9 bases. Germline-derived CDR1 and CDR2 are SGHTA and FQGNSA. The CDR3 has 14 residues. With 5 bases clipped from V and 4 bases from J, the junction kept 5 bases outside the gene matches. The CDR3 DNA is TGTGCCAGCAGCGCACAGGGGGCGCGCACTGAAGCTTTCTTT. Translation gives CASSAQGARTEAFF.

This clonotype has at least ten counts. This rearrangement joins TRBV9 to TRBJ2-7; 7 bases map to TRBD1. Germline loops: CDR1 SGDLS, CDR2 YYNGEE. The CDR3 has 14 residues. The V and J ends lost 1 base and 6 bases, in that order; junction bases with no gene match: 7. CDR3 DNA: TGTGCCAGCAGCGTACAGACAGGGAACGGCGAGCAGTACTTC. This sequence encodes CASSVQTGNGEQYF.

The J gene is TRBJ2-7, the V gene TRBV11-2; possibly TRBD1 or TRBD2 for D (5 bases each). Trimming shortened V by 5 bases and J by 12 bases, and 20 bases separated the two germline ends. CDR3 length equals 13 residues. Looked up from germline, CDR1 is SGHAT and CDR2 is FQNNGV. As DNA, the CDR3 is TGTGCCAGCAGCCACCCTCGGGACGCTGGTCGGTACTTC. This gives the protein CASSHPRDAGRYF.

The V gene is TRBV6-1, the J gene TRBJ2-3; 12 nucleotides line up with TRBD2. Trimming at V came to 6 bases and at J to 3 bases, leaving 7 bases not matched to a gene. Germline lookup yields CDR1 MNHNS and CDR2 SASEGT. CDR3 length: 16 amino acids. The CDR3 nucleotides read TGTGCCAGCAGCGATTACCTAGCGGGGGGGACAGATACGCAGTATTTT. Its protein is CASSDYLAGGTDTQYF.

This clonotype was counted a few times. The CDR3 nucleotides are TGTGCCACCAGTGACGCCGAACAACGAGGAGTACCCAATGAGCAGTTCTTC. Translation gives CATSDAEQRGVPNEQFF. J is TRBJ2-1 and V is TRBV24-1; D call uncertain. The V end lost 4 bases, the J end lost 6 bases, and 21 bases lay between the germline ends. This CDR3 is built from 17 residues. Germline V gene data show CDR1 as KGHDR and CDR2 as SFDVKD.

This sequence joins TRBV27 and TRBJ2-2; 11 bases align to TRBD2. The J segment lost 5 bases and the V segment lost 6 bases, leaving 11 bases of the junction unmatched. Germline V lookup: CDR1 MNHEY, CDR2 SMNVEV (reference sequence). The CDR3 loop spans 17 amino acids. Written as DNA, the CDR3 is TGTGCCAGCAGCCTACGTGTAGCGGGAGGGGGAACCGGGGAGCTGTTTTTT. Residues: CASSLRVAGGGTGELFF.

CDR3 nucleotide sequence: TGTGCCAGCACCGGCCGGGCTTCTCGGGATGAGCAGTTCTTC. Protein product: CASTGRASRDEQFF. The chain combines TRBV6-1 with TRBJ2-1; D ambiguous. Germline V CDR1 and CDR2: MNHNS, SASEGT. Between the trimmed V and J ends, which lost 7 bases and 8 bases, there was a span of 18 bases. CDR3 length: 14 residues.

J is TRBJ1-1 and V is TRBV20-1; the match to TRBD1 covers 8 bases. This CDR3 is built from 14 residues. CDR1 and CDR2 (germline): DFQATT, SNEGSKA (reference sequence). With 3 bases clipped from V and 5 bases from J, the junction kept 8 bases outside the gene matches. CDR3 sequence: CSARSGGGKTEAFF. CDR3 nucleotides: TGCAGTGCTAGGTCAGGGGGCGGGAAAACTGAAGCTTTCTTT.

V gene TRBV12-3 or TRBV12-4 combines with J gene TRBJ1-2, with 7 bases that match TRBD1. CDR3 length: 15 amino acids. V trimming: 5 bases; J trimming: 3 bases; junction bases outside the gene matches: 9. The CDR3 reads CASSPSTGLHYGYTF. DNA of the CDR3: TGTGCCAGCAGTCCGTCGACAGGGTTACACTATGGCTACACCTTC.